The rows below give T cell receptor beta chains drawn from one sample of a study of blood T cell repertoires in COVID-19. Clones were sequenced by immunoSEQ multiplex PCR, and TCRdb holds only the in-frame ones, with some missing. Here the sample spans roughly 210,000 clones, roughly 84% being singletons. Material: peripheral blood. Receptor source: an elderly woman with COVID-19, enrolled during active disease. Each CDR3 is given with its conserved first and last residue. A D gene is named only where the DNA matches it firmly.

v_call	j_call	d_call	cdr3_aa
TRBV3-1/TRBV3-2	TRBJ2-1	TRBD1	CASSPLGTVPGEQFF
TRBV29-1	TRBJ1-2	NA	CSVESPGEGYTF
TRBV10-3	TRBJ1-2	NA	CAISVDSNYGYTF
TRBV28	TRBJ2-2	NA	CASSQQIATGELFF
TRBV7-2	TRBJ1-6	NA	CASSLSTGPNSPLHF
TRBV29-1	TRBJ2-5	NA	CSYDSVETQYF
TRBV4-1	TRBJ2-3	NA	CASSPDRGQTDTQYF
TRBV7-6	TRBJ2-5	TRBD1	CASSPGTGGVQETQYF
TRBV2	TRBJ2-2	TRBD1	CASTGQVHAGELFF
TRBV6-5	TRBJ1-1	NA	CASIPWGVPEAFF
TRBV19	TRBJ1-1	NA	CASSIRGGITEAFF
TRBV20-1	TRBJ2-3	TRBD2	CSASVTTSGAPDTQYF
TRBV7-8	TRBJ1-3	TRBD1	CASSLVLGTDLFSGNTIYF
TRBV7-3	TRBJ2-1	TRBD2	CASSKRGDPYNEQFF
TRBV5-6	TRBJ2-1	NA	CASRNQGIQFF
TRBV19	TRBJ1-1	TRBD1	CASSIRGHTEAFF
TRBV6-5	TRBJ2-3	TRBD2	CASSYLAGGTDTQYF
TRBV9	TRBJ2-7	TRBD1	CASSRTGVGYEQYF
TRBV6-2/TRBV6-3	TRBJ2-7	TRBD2	CASSIRGGNVYEQYF
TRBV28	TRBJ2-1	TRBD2	CASRPAGDPSYNEQFF
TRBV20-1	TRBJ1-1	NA	CSARVSAEAFF
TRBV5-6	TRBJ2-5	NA	CASSPLWQAKGETQYF
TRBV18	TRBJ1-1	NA	CASSPPGGLMNTEAFF
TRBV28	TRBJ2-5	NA	CASTQEVQETQYF
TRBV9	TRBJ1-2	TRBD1	CASSAGQGAEASYGYTF
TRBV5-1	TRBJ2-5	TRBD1	CASSLGQGNVGQETQYF
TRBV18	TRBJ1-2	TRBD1	CASSPQGAAGYTF
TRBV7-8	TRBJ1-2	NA	CASSHPGAGGYTF
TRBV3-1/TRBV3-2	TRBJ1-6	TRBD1	CASSQVWTGDSPLHF
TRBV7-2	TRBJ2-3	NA	CASSLGEGIGTDTQYF
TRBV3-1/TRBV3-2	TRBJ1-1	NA	CASSQDGQGRREAFF
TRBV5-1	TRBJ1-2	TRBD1	CASSPMDRALYGYTF
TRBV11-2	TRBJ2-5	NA	CASSPRGLETQYF
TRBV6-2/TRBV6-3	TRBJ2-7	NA	CASSDTTYEQYF
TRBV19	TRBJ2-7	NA	CASLGEAREQYF
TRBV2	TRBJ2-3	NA	CARGTPGDTQYF
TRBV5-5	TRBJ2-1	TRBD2	CASSFSGLAGSYNEQFF
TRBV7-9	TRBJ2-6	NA	CASSLGQGKRGANVLTF
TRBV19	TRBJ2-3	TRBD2	CASSMGLAVLTDTQYF
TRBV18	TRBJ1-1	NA	CASSPPTETEAFF
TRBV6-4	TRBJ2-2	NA	CASSEQGGTGELFF
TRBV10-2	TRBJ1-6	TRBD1	CASRATGSDSPLHF
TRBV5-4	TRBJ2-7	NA	CASTADLRRDEQYF
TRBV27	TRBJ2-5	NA	CASSLTPFVGLQETQYF
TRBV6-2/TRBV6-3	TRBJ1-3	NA	CASSYSPGSGNTIYF
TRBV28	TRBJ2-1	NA	CASGTPSDEQFF
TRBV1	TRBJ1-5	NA	CTSTTTYSNQPQHF
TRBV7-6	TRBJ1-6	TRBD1	CASSPRQGGVGNSPLHF